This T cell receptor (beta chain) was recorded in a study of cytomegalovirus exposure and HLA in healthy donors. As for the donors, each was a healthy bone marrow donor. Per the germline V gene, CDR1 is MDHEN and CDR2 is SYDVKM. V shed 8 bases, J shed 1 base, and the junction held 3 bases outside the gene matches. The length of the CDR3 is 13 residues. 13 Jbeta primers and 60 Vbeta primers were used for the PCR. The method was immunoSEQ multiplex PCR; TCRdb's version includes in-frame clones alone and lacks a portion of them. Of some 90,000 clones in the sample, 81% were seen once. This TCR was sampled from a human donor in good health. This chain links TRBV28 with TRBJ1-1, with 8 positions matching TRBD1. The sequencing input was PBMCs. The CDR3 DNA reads TGTGCCAGCCGACAGGGGCAGAACACTGAAGCTTTCTTT. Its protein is CASRQGQNTEAFF.